These 15 T cell receptor beta chains originate from one sample sequenced in a study of cytomegalovirus exposure and HLA in healthy donors. Data came from immunoSEQ multiplex PCR; TCRdb stores just in-frame clones and leaves some out. The sample lists 100,000 or so clones, approximately 84% occurring once. Sample: PBMCs. The receptors were sampled from a man aged 18-30 years in good health and CMV-seropositive.

This sequence joins TRBV7-3 and TRBJ2-1; D gene ambiguous. V was pared by 5 bases and J by 6 bases, with 14 bases between. The CDR3 covers 14 residues. Germline CDR1 reads SGHTA; CDR2 reads FQGTGA. The CDR3 nucleotides read TGTGCCAGCAGCGAAAGCCTAAAGCCCAATGAGCAGTTCTTC. Its translation is CASSESLKPNEQFF.

The chain carries TRBV28 and TRBJ2-1, with TRBD1 as a possible D gene (5 bases). The CDR3 runs 14 residues. Per the germline V gene, CDR1 is MDHEN and CDR2 is SYDVKM. Trimming pared 2 bases from V and 5 bases from J, leaving 10 bases between. This CDR3 is CASSLQDKNNEQFF. The CDR3 DNA follows: TGTGCCAGCAGTTTACAGGACAAAAACAATGAGCAGTTCTTC.

The V call is TRBV7-3, the J call TRBJ2-5, with D maybe TRBD2 (6 bases). Germline V CDR1 and CDR2: SGHTA, FQGTGA. The CDR3 has 13 amino acids. V shed 4 bases and J shed 1 base, with 7 bases lying between them. The CDR3 sequence is CASSSGAQETQYF. DNA for the CDR3: TGTGCCAGCAGCTCGGGAGCCCAAGAGACCCAGTACTTC.

V usage is TRBV29-1 and J usage is TRBJ1-3, with 8 bases aligning to TRBD1. CDR1 and CDR2 from the germline V gene are SQVTM and ANQGSEA. The CDR3 sequence is 13 residues long. The V segment lost 7 bases and the J segment 6 bases; nucleotides outside the gene matches: 8. For the CDR3, the DNA is TGCAGCGCGGTAGGACAGGGAATAAACACCATATATTTT. Translation gives CSAVGQGINTIYF.

The chain couples TRBV7-3 to TRBJ2-7; no firm D call. CDR1 is SGHTA and CDR2 is FQGTGA in the germline V gene. Trimming removed 5 bases from V and 0 bases from J, with 14 bases in between. The CDR3 runs to 15 residues. The CDR3 coding sequence is TGTGCCAGCAGCCCCGGCCCGGGTTTCTCCTACGAGCAGTACTTC. The encoded protein is CASSPGPGFSYEQYF.

V and J are TRBV9 and TRBJ2-2; weak D call: TRBD2 (6 bases). The CDR3 extends over 16 amino acids. With 4 bases removed from V and 5 bases from J, the gap between germline ends came to 18 bases. Germline CDR1 is SGDLS and CDR2 is YYNGEE. CDR3 DNA sequence: TGTGCCAGCAGCACCCCTACGGGGGAGTGGACCGGGGAGCTGTTTTTT. Its translation: CASSTPTGEWTGELFF.

The J gene is TRBJ1-5, the V gene TRBV15; D is unclear. The CDR3 spans 15 residues. The V end lost 0 bases, the J end lost 0 bases, and 6 bases lay between the germline ends. The germline V gene has CDR1 LNHNV and CDR2 YYDKDF (reference sequence). CDR3 sequence reads: CATSRDGDSNQPQHF. For the CDR3, the DNA is TGTGCCACCAGCAGAGACGGGGATAGCAATCAGCCCCAGCATTTT.

This clone was detected a few times. The chain carries TRBV6-5 and TRBJ1-1, with 8 bases matching TRBD1. The V gene end was trimmed by 6 bases and the J gene end by 7 bases; junction bases not matched to a gene: 4. The CDR3 spans 12 residues. Germline V lookup: CDR1 MNHEY, CDR2 SVGAGI. CDR3 DNA sequence: TGTGCCAGCAGCCCAGGGGGCAGTGAAGCTTTCTTT. It yields the protein CASSPGGSEAFF.

The gene calls are TRBV19 and TRBJ2-5; TRBD2 might be the D (6 bases). CDR1 is LNHDA and CDR2 is SQIVND in the germline V gene (reference sequence). The ends were cut back, 5 bases at V and 0 bases at J, with 13 bases in the middle. The CDR3 has 15 amino acids. The CDR3 loop is CASSGTGSYQETQYF. DNA for the CDR3: TGTGCCAGTAGTGGGACTGGTTCATACCAAGAGACCCAGTACTTC.

The J gene is TRBJ1-2, the V gene TRBV18, with TRBD1 matching over 8 bases. Germline CDR1 is KGHSH and CDR2 is LQKENI. The CDR3 spans 14 residues. V shed 1 base, J shed 6 bases, and the junction held 4 bases outside the gene matches. The CDR3, as DNA: TGTGCCAGCTCACCACAGGACAGGGCTCATGGCTACACCTTC. It yields the protein CASSPQDRAHGYTF.

The chain combines TRBV6-4 with TRBJ2-5; weak D call: TRBD1 (5 bases). CDR3 length: 16 amino acids. With 0 bases removed from V and 7 bases from J, the gap between germline ends came to 18 bases. Germline V gives CDR1 MRHNA, CDR2 SNTAGT. The CDR3 sequence: CASSDSGVSRGGTQYF. In DNA, the CDR3 is TGTGCCAGCAGTGACTCAGGGGTAAGCCGTGGCGGGACCCAGTACTTC.

V usage is TRBV7-9 and J usage is TRBJ1-5; D is unresolved. CDR1 and CDR2 (germline): SEHNR, FQNEAQ (reference sequence). V was shortened by 1 base and J by 0 bases, with 7 bases between the two germline ends. The CDR3 is 15 amino acids. CDR3 DNA sequence: TGTGCCAGCAGCTTAGGTCCGAGTAGCAATCAGCCCCAGCATTTT. Encoded protein: CASSLGPSSNQPQHF.

The V call is TRBV5-1, the J call TRBJ2-5; a possible D gene is TRBD1 (8 bases). Trimming took 2 bases from V and 1 from J, leaving 12 bases between them. From germline, CDR1 is SGHRS and CDR2 YFSETQ. This CDR3 region has 15 residues. The CDR3 here is CASSLTGGAQETQYF. CDR3 coding DNA: TGCGCCAGCAGCTTAACAGGGGGGGCCCAAGAGACCCAGTACTTC.

J is TRBJ2-5 and V is TRBV7-9; D gene ambiguous. The CDR3 extends over 15 amino acids. Trimming stripped 5 bases from V and 5 bases from J, with 18 bases between. Germline CDR1 SEHNR, CDR2 FQNEAQ (reference sequence). CDR3: CASSHRSTGEETQYF. CDR3 nucleotide sequence: TGTGCCAGCAGCCATCGGTCAACCGGAGAGGAGACCCAGTACTTC.

V gene TRBV28 combines with J gene TRBJ2-7; 7 bases map to TRBD2. In germline, CDR1 is MDHEN, CDR2 SYDVKM. V lost 5 bases, J lost 5 bases, and 12 bases stayed unmatched. CDR3 length: 15 amino acids. CDR3 DNA: TGTGCCAGCAGTGGGGCGGGGGAGTACGGCAACGAGCAGTACTTC. It specifies CASSGAGEYGNEQYF.